Sequencing of this TCR beta chain was carried out in a study of T cell changes during pregnancy in multiple sclerosis. Germline-derived CDR1 and CDR2 are MNHNY and SVGAGI (reference sequence). The V end lost 6 bases, the J end lost 8 bases, and 17 bases lay between the germline ends. This CDR3 is 14 amino acids long. Only in-frame clones appear in the TCRdb table, and some are missing; sequencing was by immunoSEQ multiplex PCR. The sample consists of 25,000 to 35,000 clones, around nine tenths of them appearing once. The clonotype originates from a female donor in good health, enrolled as a control in a pregnancy study. This sample comprised CD4+ T cells from peripheral blood mononuclear cells, obtained in the first trimester of pregnancy. This rearrangement joins TRBV6-6 to TRBJ2-1; weak D call: TRBD2 (6 bases). As DNA, the CDR3 is TGTGCCAGCAGAGTAGTCCGGGGGAAGGATGAGCAGTTCTTC. This gives the protein CASRVVRGKDEQFF.